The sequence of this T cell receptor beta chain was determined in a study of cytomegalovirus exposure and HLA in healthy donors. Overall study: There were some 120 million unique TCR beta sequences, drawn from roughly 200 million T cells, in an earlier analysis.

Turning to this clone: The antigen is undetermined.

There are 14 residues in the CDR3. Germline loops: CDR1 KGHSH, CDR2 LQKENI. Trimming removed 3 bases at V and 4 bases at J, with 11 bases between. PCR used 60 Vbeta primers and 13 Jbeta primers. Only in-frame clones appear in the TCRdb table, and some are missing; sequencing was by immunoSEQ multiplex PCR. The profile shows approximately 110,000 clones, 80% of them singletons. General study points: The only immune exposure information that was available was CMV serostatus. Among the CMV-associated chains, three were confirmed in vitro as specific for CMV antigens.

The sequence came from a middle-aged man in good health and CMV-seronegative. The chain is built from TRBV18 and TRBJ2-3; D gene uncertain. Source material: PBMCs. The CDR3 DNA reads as TGTGCCAGCTCACCTTCGACTTCCCCAGATACGCAGTATTTT. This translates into CASSPSTSPDTQYF. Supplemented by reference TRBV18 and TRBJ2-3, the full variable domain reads NAGVMQNPRHLVRRRGQEARLRCSPMKGHSHVYWYRQLPEEGLKFMVYLQKENIIDESGMPKERFSAEFPKEGPSILRIQQVVRGDSAAYFCASSPSTSPDTQYFGPGTRLTVL.